This TCR beta chain was sequenced for a study of blood T cell repertoires in COVID-19. Study information: COVID-19 samples from acute and convalescent phases originated in the United States, Italy and Spain. Sources were T cells, B-cell-depleted T cells, or PBMCs; the material itself was cDNA or gDNA.

V was trimmed by 6 bases and J by 3 bases, leaving 23 bases between them. Germline assignment: CDR1 SEHNR and CDR2 FQNEAQ (reference sequence). The CDR3 has 17 residues. In the original processing: For nucleated cells, counts were estimated from reference gene primer amplification. Using immunoSEQ multiplex PCR, the repertoire was profiled, and TCRdb retains in-frame clones only, with some absent. V and J calls and clone size are given by that table; D and trimming were obtained from the DNA. The table includes around 75,000 clones, approximately 79% detected once. The sequenced sample was peripheral blood. The TCR originated in a woman aged 80 or over with active or convalescent COVID-19. This chain connects TRBV7-9 to TRBJ1-1; D gene ambiguous. DNA for the CDR3: TGTGCCAGCAGTTCGAATCTAGCCCCCCCATGGGACACTGAAGCTTTCTTT. Amino acid sequence: CASSSNLAPPWDTEAFF.